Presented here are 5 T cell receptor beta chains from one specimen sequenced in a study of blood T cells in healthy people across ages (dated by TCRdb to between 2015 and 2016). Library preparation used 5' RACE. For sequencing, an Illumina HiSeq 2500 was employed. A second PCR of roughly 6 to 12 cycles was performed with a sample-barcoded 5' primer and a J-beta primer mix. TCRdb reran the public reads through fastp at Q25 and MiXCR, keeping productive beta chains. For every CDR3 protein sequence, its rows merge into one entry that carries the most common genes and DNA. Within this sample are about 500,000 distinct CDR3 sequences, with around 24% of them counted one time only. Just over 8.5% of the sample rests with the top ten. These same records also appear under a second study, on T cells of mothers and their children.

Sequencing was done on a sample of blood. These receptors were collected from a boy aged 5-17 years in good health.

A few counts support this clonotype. The CDR3 loop reads CASSYSLPSTDTQYF. The CDR3 DNA sequence: TGTGCCAGCAGTTACTCTCTCCCTAGCACAGATACGCAGTATTTT. This chain links TRBV6-2 or TRBV6-3 with TRBJ2-3; D gene uncertain. Trimming pared 0 bases from V and 0 bases from J, leaving 7 bases between. The CDR3 covers 15 residues. The germline gives CDR1 MNHEY, CDR2 SVGEGT.

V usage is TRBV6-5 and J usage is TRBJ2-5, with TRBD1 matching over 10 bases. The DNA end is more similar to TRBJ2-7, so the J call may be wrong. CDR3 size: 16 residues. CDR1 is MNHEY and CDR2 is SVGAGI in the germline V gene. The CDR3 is CASREYGTGATYEQYF. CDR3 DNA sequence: TGTGCCAGCAGAGAATACGGGACAGGGGCGACTTACGAGCAGTACTTC.

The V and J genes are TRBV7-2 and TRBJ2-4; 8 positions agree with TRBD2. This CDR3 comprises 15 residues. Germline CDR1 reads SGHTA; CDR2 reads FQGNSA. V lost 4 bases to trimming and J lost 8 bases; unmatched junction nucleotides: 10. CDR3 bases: TGTGCCAGCAGCTCCGGGGGGGCGGGGGGAGACATTCAGTACTTC. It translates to CASSSGGAGGDIQYF.

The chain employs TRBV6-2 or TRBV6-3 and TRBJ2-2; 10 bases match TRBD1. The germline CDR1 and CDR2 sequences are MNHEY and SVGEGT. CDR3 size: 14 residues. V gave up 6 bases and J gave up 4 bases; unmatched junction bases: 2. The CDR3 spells CASSRDRGTGELFF. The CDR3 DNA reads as TGTGCCAGCAGCCGGGACAGGGGCACCGGGGAGCTGTTTTTT.

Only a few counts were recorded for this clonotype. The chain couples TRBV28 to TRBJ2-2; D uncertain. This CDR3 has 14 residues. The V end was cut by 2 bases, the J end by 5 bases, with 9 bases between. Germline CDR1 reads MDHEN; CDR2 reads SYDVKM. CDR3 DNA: TGTGCCAGCAGTTTAAGGCAGGAAACCGGGGAGCTGTTTTTT. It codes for CASSLRQETGELFF.